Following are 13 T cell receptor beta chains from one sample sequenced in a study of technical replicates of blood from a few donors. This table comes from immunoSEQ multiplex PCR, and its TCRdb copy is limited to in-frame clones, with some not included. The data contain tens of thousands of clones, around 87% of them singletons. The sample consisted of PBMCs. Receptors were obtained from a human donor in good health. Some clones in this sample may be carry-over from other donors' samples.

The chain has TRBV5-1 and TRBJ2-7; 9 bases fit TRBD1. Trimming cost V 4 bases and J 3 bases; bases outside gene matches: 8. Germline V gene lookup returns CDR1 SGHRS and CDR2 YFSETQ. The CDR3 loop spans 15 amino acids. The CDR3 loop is CASSPGTGNLYEQYF. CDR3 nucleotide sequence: TGCGCCAGCAGCCCTGGGACAGGGAACCTCTACGAGCAGTACTTC.

Here the CDR3 reads CASSLAGTGGDEQYF. The CDR3 nucleotides read TGCGCCAGCAGCTTGGCCGGGACAGGGGGCGACGAGCAGTACTTC. This chain joins TRBV5-1 and TRBJ2-7; 12 nucleotides align to TRBD1. V lost 0 bases, J lost 5 bases, and 3 bases stayed unmatched. The germline V gene has CDR1 SGHRS and CDR2 YFSETQ. The CDR3 totals 15 residues. The entire variable domain, with the rest obtained from reference TRBV5-1 and TRBJ2-7, is as follows: KAGVTQTPRYLIKTRGQQVTLSCSPISGHRSVSWYQQTPGQGLQFLFEYFSETQRNKGNFPGRFSGRQFSNSRSEMNVSTLELGDSALYLCASSLAGTGGDEQYFGPGTRLTVT.

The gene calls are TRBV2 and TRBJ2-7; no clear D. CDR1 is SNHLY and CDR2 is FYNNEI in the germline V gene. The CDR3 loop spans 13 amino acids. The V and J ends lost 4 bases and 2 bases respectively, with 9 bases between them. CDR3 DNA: TGTGCCAGCAGTGTAGAGGTTCCCTACGAGCAGTACTTC. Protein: CASSVEVPYEQYF.

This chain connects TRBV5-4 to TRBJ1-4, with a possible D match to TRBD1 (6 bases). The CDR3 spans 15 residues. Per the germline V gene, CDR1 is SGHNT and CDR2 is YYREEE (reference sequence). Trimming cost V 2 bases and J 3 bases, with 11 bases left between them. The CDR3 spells CASSFQGSANEKLFF. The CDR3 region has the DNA TGTGCCAGCAGCTTCCAGGGGTCGGCTAATGAAAAACTGTTTTTT.

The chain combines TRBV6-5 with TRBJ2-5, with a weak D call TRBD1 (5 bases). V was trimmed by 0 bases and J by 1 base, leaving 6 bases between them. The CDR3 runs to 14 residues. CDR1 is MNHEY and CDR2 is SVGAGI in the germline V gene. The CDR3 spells CASSYSTGQETQYF. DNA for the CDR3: TGTGCCAGCAGTTACTCAACAGGCCAAGAGACCCAGTACTTC.

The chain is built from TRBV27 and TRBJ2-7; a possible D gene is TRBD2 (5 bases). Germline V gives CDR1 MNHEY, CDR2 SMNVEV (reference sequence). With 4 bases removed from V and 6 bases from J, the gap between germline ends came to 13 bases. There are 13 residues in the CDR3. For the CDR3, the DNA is TGTGCCAGCAGTTCCGGACTGCCTGTCGAGCAGTACTTC. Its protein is CASSSGLPVEQYF.

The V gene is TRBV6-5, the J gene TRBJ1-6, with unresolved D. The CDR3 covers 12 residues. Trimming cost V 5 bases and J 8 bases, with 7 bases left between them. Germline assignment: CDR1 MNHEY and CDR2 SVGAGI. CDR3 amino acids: CASSSPDSPLHF. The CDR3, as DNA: TGTGCCAGCAGTAGCCCTGATTCACCCCTCCACTTT.

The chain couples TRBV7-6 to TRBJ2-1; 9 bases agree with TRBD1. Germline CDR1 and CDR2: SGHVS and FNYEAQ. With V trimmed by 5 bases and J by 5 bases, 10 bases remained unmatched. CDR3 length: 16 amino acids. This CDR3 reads CASSPRVGQGNNEQFF. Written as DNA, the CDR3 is TGTGCCAGCAGCCCAAGAGTGGGACAGGGCAACAATGAGCAGTTCTTC.

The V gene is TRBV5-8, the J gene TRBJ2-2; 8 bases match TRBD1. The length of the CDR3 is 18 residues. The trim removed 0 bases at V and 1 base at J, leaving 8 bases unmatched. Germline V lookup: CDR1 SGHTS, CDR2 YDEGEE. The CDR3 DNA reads TGTGCCAGCAGCTTGGGCCAGGGGGCCACGGAGAACACCGGGGAGCTGTTTTTT. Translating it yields CASSLGQGATENTGELFF.

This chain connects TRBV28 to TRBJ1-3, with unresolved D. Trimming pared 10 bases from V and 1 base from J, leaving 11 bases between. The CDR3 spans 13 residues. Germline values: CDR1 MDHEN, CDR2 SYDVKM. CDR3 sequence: CATLYPSGNTIYF. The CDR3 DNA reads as TGTGCCACCCTCTACCCGTCTGGAAACACCATATATTTT. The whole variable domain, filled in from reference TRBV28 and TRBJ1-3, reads DVKVTQSSRYLVKRTGEKVFLECVQDMDHENMFWYRQDPGLGLRLIYFSYDVKMKEKGDIPEGYSVSREKKERFSLILESASTNQTSMYLCATLYPSGNTIYFGEGSWLTVV.

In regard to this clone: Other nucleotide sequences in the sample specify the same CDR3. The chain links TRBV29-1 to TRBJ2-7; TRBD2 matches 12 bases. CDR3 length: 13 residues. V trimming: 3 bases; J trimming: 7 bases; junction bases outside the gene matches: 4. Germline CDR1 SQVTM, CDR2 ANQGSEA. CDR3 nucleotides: TGCAGCGTTGAGGAACTAGCGGGGGGAGAGCAGTACTTC. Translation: CSVEELAGGEQYF.

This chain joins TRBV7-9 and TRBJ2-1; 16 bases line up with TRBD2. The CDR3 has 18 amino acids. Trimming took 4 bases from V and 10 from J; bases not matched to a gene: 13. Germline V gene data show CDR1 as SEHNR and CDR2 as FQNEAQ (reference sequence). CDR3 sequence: CASSSGTSGGADYVEQFF. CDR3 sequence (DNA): TGTGCCAGCAGCTCCGGGACTAGCGGGGGGGCAGATTATGTCGAGCAGTTCTTC.

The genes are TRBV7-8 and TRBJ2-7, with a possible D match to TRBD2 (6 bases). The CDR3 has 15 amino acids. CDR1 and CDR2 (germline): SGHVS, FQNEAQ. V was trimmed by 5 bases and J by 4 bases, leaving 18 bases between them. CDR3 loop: CASSDTSSPGYEQYF. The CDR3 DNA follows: TGTGCCAGCAGCGACACTAGCTCCCCAGGGTACGAGCAGTACTTC.